The entry below describes one T cell receptor beta chain. The record originates from a study of control samples from healthy donors and cancer patients. Profiled with immunoSEQ multiplex PCR; TCRdb holds only in-frame clones, not every one. The repertoire has more than 95,000 clones, about 92% of them found once; the top ten carry under 0.7%. Trimming cost V 1 base and J 5 bases; bases outside gene matches: 10. The CDR3 consists of 16 residues. Per germline, CDR1 SGHTA and CDR2 FQGNSA. This sequence was found in a man at least 80 years old with head and neck cancer. The genes are TRBV7-2 and TRBJ2-7; 8 bases align to TRBD2. Material for sequencing was PBMCs. In DNA, the CDR3 is TGTGCCAGCAGCTTAGGGGGTAGCGGGAATCGGGACGAGCAGTACTTC. Translation: CASSLGGSGNRDEQYF.